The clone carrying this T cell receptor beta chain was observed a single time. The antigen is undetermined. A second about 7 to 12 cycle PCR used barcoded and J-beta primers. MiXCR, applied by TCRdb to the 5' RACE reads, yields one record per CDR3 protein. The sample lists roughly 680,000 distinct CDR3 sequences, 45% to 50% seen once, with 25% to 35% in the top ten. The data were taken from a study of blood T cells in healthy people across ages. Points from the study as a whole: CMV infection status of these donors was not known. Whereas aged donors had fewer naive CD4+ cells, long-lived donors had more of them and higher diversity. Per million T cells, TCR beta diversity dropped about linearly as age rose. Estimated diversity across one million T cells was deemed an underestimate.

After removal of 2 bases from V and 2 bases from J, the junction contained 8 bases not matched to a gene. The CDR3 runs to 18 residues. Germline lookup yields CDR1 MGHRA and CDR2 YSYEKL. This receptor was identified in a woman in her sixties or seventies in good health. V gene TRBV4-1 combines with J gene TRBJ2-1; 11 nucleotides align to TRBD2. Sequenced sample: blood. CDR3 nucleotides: TGCGCCAGCAGCCAATTCTCCGGGACTAGCGGAACCTACAATGAGCAGTTCTTC. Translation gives CASSQFSGTSGTYNEQFF.